This TCR beta chain was recorded in a study of T-cell reconstitution after alpha-beta-depleted transplantation in children. A few counts support this clonotype. A TCRbeta library incorporating unique molecular identifiers was prepared. MiXCR was run by TCRdb on the PCR reads, yielding one entry per CDR3 protein. Of about 490,000 distinct CDR3 sequences in the sample, more than 9% are singletons; the top ten hold roughly 2.1%. Trimming took 3 bases from V and 8 from J, leaving 10 bases between them. There are 13 residues in the CDR3. In germline, CDR1 is MNHEY, CDR2 SVGAGI. The rearrangement joins TRBV6-5 to TRBJ1-4; the D is unclear. Here the sequenced sample was PBMCs, taken before TCRalphabeta/CD19-depleted stem cell transplant. The receptor was derived from a child younger than 10 with inherited bone marrow failure, due to receive a stem cell transplant. The CDR3 region is CASSYGPREKLFF. The DNA for the CDR3 is TGTGCCAGCAGTTATGGCCCTCGGGAAAAACTGTTTTTT.